This T cell receptor (beta chain) was recorded in a study of T cells in Graves' hyperthyroidism and ophthalmopathy. Study-level points and caveats: Stable hyperthyroidism was separated from ophthalmopathy by a model based on 13 V-J features.

V lost 5 bases, J lost 7 bases, and 14 bases lay in between. The germline gives CDR1 SGHAT, CDR2 FQNNGV. The CDR3 extends over 14 amino acids. This clonotype was seen ten or more times. Its antigen is not known. TCR beta CDR3 region amplification was performed from RNA transcripts. The HTBI primer set drove a first-round RT-PCR of the TCR CDR3. TCRdb analysed the multiplex PCR reads with MiXCR anew, one entry per CDR3 protein. The data contain 350,000 to 450,000 distinct CDR3 sequences, 11% to 15% of them singletons. The clonotype was recovered from a man aged 45-65 years with Graves' ophthalmopathy. The sample comprised blood. The J gene is TRBJ2-2, the V gene TRBV11-2, with D unclear. DNA of the CDR3: TGTGCCAGCAGCCTCTCCTGGGCTGGCGGGGAGCTGTTTTTT. This translates into CASSLSWAGGELFF.